The 31 T cell receptor beta chains below all came from one sample that was sequenced in a study of T cells after yellow fever vaccination. Using its own MiXCR run on the 5' RACE reads, TCRdb lists one record per CDR3 protein. The data contain hundreds of thousands of distinct CDR3 sequences, more than 9% of them singletons. The sample was PBMCs, taken on the day of the yellow fever booster vaccination. The receptors here all came from a man aged 25-40 years who received the YFV17D yellow fever vaccine.

This clonotype appeared a few times. The V and J genes are TRBV24-1 and TRBJ2-2; 9 bases line up with TRBD1. V lost 7 bases to trimming and J lost 3 bases; unmatched junction nucleotides: 5. Germline V gene sequence: CDR1 KGHDR, CDR2 SFDVKD. CDR3 length: 15 amino acids. The CDR3 here is CATRRTGEDTGELFF. DNA for the CDR3: TGTGCCACCAGGAGGACAGGGGAGGACACCGGGGAGCTGTTTTTT.

This clonotype has a handful of counts. The chain has TRBV11-2 and TRBJ2-1; D might be TRBD1 (6 bases). V shed 5 bases and J shed 9 bases, with 23 bases lying between them. Per germline, CDR1 SGHAT and CDR2 FQNNGV. This CDR3 comprises 16 residues. CDR3 residues: CASSPGPLRDIFEQFF. As DNA, the CDR3 is TGTGCCAGCAGCCCGGGCCCCCTCCGGGACATTTTTGAGCAGTTCTTC.

This clonotype was seen a handful of times. The chain couples TRBV12-3 or TRBV12-4 to TRBJ2-5; 7 nucleotides align to TRBD1. The J segment lost 7 bases and the V segment lost 7 bases, leaving 9 bases of the junction unmatched. The CDR3 contains 13 residues. CDR3: CASNLGQARTQYF. DNA for the CDR3: TGTGCCAGCAACCTTGGACAGGCACGGACCCAGTACTTC.

This clonotype has a handful of counts. The V call is TRBV20-1, the J call TRBJ2-4; 12 nucleotides agree with TRBD1. V was clipped by 4 bases and J by 7 bases; unmatched bases: 8. This CDR3 has 15 amino acids. The germline CDR1 and CDR2 sequences are DFQATT and SNEGSKA (reference sequence). CDR3 bases: TGCAGTGCTACTGGGACAGGGGGCGCCCCGAACATTCAGTACTTC. Its translation is CSATGTGGAPNIQYF.

This clonotype came up a few times. The CDR3 sequence is CASSETGTSGRDNEQFF. DNA of the CDR3: TGTGCCAGCAGCGAGACCGGGACTAGCGGGAGAGACAATGAGCAGTTCTTC. The chain joins TRBV7-3 to TRBJ2-1; 14 bases align to TRBD2. Germline V CDR1 and CDR2: SGHTA, FQGTGA. CDR3 length: 17 amino acids. Unmatched junction bases numbered 8, after V lost 5 bases and J lost 5 bases.

This clonotype has more than one count but fewer than ten. The chain joins TRBV12-3 or TRBV12-4 to TRBJ1-6, with D perhaps TRBD1 (6 bases). V lost 6 bases to trimming and J lost 7 bases, with 19 bases between them. The CDR3 extends over 16 amino acids. In DNA form, the CDR3 reads TGTGCCAGCAGCTACGGACAGCCCACATACAATTCACCCCTCCACTTT. It specifies CASSYGQPTYNSPLHF.

This clonotype was counted only a few times. The CDR3 protein is CASSHTGGPSEKLFF. CDR3 DNA sequence: TGTGCCAGCAGCCATACAGGGGGCCCCTCGGAAAAACTGTTTTTT. The chain has TRBV4-2 and TRBJ1-4; 9 nucleotides agree with TRBD1. The CDR3 runs to 15 residues. J lost 8 bases, V lost 3 bases, and 7 bases had no gene match. CDR1 and CDR2 (germline): LGHNA, YNFKEQ.

This clonotype showed up many times. The chain uses TRBV7-9 and TRBJ2-2; D might be TRBD2 (6 bases). Germline V gene lookup returns CDR1 SEHNR and CDR2 FQNEAQ (reference sequence). CDR3 length equals 14 residues. V dropped 7 bases and J dropped 3 bases, with 12 bases sitting between them. In DNA, the CDR3 is TGTGCCAGCATTGCGGGGACTCACACCGGGGAGCTGTTTTTT. It translates to CASIAGTHTGELFF. Using reference TRBV7-9 and TRBJ2-2 for the parts outside the CDR3, the full variable domain is DTGVSQNPRHKITKRGQNVTFRCDPISEHNRLYWYRQTLGQGPEFLTYFQNEAQLEKSRLLSDRFSAERPKGSFSTLEIQRTEQGDSAMYLCASIAGTHTGELFFGEGSRLTVL.

The J gene is TRBJ2-1, the V gene TRBV9; 11 positions match TRBD2. There are 16 residues in the CDR3. Trimming took 2 bases from V and 10 from J; bases not matched to a gene: 11. Germline CDR1 and CDR2: SGDLS and YYNGEE. DNA for the CDR3: TGTGCCAGCAGCGTCAAAATAGCGGGAGGGCCATACGAGCAGTTCTTC. It yields the protein CASSVKIAGGPYEQFF. Looking up the rest from reference TRBV9 and TRBJ2-1 gives the full variable domain: DSGVTQTPKHLITATGQRVTLRCSPRSGDLSVYWYQQSLDQGLQFLIQYYNGEERAKGNILERFSAQQFPDLHSELNLSSLELGDSALYFCASSVKIAGGPYEQFFGPGTRLTVL.

J is TRBJ2-5 and V is TRBV14; no definite D call. This CDR3 has 13 residues. Trimming shortened V by 4 bases and J by 3 bases, and 9 bases separated the two germline ends. Germline CDR1 SGHDN, CDR2 FVKESK. CDR3 protein: CASSPRMKETQYF. Written as DNA, the CDR3 is TGTGCCAGCAGCCCGCGGATGAAAGAGACCCAGTACTTC.

The sample holds a few counts of this clonotype. V is TRBV5-1 and J is TRBJ2-3; 7 bases map to TRBD2. Germline lookup yields CDR1 SGHRS and CDR2 YFSETQ. CDR3 size: 13 residues. The J segment lost 2 bases and the V segment lost 7 bases, leaving 4 bases of the junction unmatched. CDR3 sequence (DNA): TGCGCCAGCCTGGGGGGGGACACAGATACGCAGTATTTT. This codes for CASLGGDTDTQYF.

This clonotype has just a few counts. The rearrangement joins TRBV7-3 to TRBJ2-1; maybe TRBD1 (5 bases). Germline lookup yields CDR1 SGHTA and CDR2 FQGTGA. This CDR3 spans 14 amino acids. The V and J ends lost 0 bases and 7 bases respectively, with 10 bases between them. CDR3 protein: CASSLTREVNEQFF. In DNA form, the CDR3 reads TGTGCCAGCAGCTTAACCAGGGAAGTTAATGAGCAGTTCTTC.

This chain links TRBV7-6 with TRBJ2-1; D ambiguous. V was shortened by 5 bases and J by 8 bases, with 22 bases between the two germline ends. CDR1 and CDR2 from the germline V gene are SGHVS and FNYEAQ. This CDR3 spans 16 amino acids. CDR3 amino acids: CASSPALSPNQYEQFF. CDR3 bases: TGTGCCAGCAGCCCAGCCCTCTCCCCCAACCAATATGAGCAGTTCTTC.

This chain uses TRBV5-5 with TRBJ2-3; D unresolved. CDR1 is SGHKS and CDR2 is YYEKEE in the germline V gene (reference sequence). This CDR3 has 13 amino acids. V shed 4 bases and J shed 2 bases, with 8 bases lying between them. CDR3 sequence (DNA): TGTGCCAGCAGCAAAGGTAACACAGATACGCAGTATTTT. Encoded protein: CASSKGNTDTQYF.

This chain connects TRBV6-5 to TRBJ1-3; a weak D match, TRBD1 (6 bases). Looked up from germline, CDR1 is MNHEY and CDR2 is SVGAGI. V lost 2 bases, J lost 7 bases, and 15 bases lay in between. The CDR3 has 15 amino acids. CDR3 nucleotide sequence: TGTGCCAGCAGTTACGCTCGGGGGCGCGGGAACACCATATATTTT. Protein product: CASSYARGRGNTIYF.

The sample holds a few counts of this clonotype. V gene TRBV25-1 combines with J gene TRBJ2-1; 7 bases agree with TRBD2. Germline-derived CDR1 and CDR2 are MGHDK and SYGVNS. The CDR3 loop spans 17 amino acids. V gave up 0 bases and J gave up 5 bases; unmatched junction bases: 10. CDR3 region: CASSEYWPLAVDNEQFF. The CDR3 DNA reads TGTGCCAGCAGTGAATATTGGCCCCTAGCGGTTGACAATGAGCAGTTCTTC.

This rearrangement joins TRBV5-1 to TRBJ2-3, with 12 bases that match TRBD1. Trimming removed 6 bases from V and 6 bases from J; junction bases left unmatched: 8. In germline, CDR1 is SGHRS, CDR2 YFSETQ. This CDR3 is 15 amino acids long. In nucleotides, the CDR3 is TGCGCCAGCAACCTGGGGACAGGGGGCTATGATACGCAGTATTTT. Residues: CASNLGTGGYDTQYF.

In this sample, this clonotype turned up a few times. V and J are TRBV12-3 or TRBV12-4 and TRBJ2-1; 10 bases line up with TRBD2. The CDR3 spans 16 residues. J gave up 8 bases and V 5 bases, and 12 bases lay outside the gene matches. CDR3 sequence: CASSPATSGRADEQFF. CDR3 coding DNA: TGTGCCAGCAGTCCAGCCACGAGCGGGAGGGCCGATGAGCAGTTCTTC.

V and J are TRBV14 and TRBJ2-1, with D possibly TRBD2 on 5 matching bases. CDR1 is SGHDN, CDR2 FVKESK, per germline. The germline V and J ends were trimmed by 0 bases and 2 bases, with 11 bases remaining between them. This CDR3 region has 16 residues. The CDR3 coding sequence is TGTGCCAGCAGCCAAGACCCCCGGCGGGCCTACAATGAGCAGTTCTTC. This codes for CASSQDPRRAYNEQFF.

The sample holds a few counts of this clonotype. The chain employs TRBV27 and TRBJ1-5; D is ambiguous. Germline V lookup: CDR1 MNHEY, CDR2 SMNVEV (reference sequence). V was pared by 3 bases and J by 5 bases, with 5 bases between. The CDR3 consists of 12 residues. CDR3: CASSFPDQPQHF. For the CDR3, the DNA is TGTGCCAGCAGTTTTCCGGATCAGCCCCAGCATTTT.

J is TRBJ1-5 and V is TRBV20-1; TRBD1 matches at 8 bases. The CDR3 runs to 16 residues. V trimming: 6 bases; J trimming: 7 bases; junction bases outside the gene matches: 17. Germline V gene data show CDR1 as DFQATT and CDR2 as SNEGSKA (reference sequence). The CDR3 is CSAGGLRQGRRQPQHF. CDR3 DNA sequence: TGCAGTGCCGGTGGATTGAGACAGGGGCGGCGGCAGCCCCAGCATTTT.

This clonotype was counted between two and nine times. The rearrangement uses TRBV19 and TRBJ2-6, with 7 nucleotides matching TRBD1. The CDR3 loop spans 18 amino acids. V gave up 5 bases and J gave up 0 bases; unmatched junction bases: 10. In germline, CDR1 is LNHDA, CDR2 SQIVND (reference sequence). CDR3 nucleotide sequence: TGTGCCAGTAGTTTCCCTTCGGGACAGCTCTCTGGGGCCAACGTCCTGACTTTC. Translating it yields CASSFPSGQLSGANVLTF.

This chain joins TRBV15 and TRBJ2-2; TRBD2 aligns across 12 bases. This CDR3 contains 17 residues. V lost 4 bases to trimming and J lost 6 bases; unmatched junction nucleotides: 9. CDR1 is LNHNV and CDR2 is YYDKDF in the germline V gene (reference sequence). The CDR3 nucleotides read TGTGCCACCAGCACGACTAGCGGGAGTCTGATGGCCGGGGAGCTGTTTTTT. It specifies CATSTTSGSLMAGELFF.

The sample holds many counts of this clonotype. V usage is TRBV20-1 and J usage is TRBJ2-3, with 7 bases lining up with TRBD1. V lost 5 bases, J lost 3 bases, and 8 bases stayed unmatched. Germline V lookup: CDR1 DFQATT, CDR2 SNEGSKA (reference sequence). The length of the CDR3 is 14 residues. This chain's CDR3 is CSAPTGSWTDTQYF. CDR3 coding DNA: TGCAGTGCTCCGACAGGGTCTTGGACAGATACGCAGTATTTT.

The table lists this clonotype with a few counts. V gene TRBV3-1 combines with J gene TRBJ1-2; TRBD1 agrees at 9 bases. The CDR3 totals 15 residues. V trimming: 2 bases; J trimming: 2 bases; junction bases outside the gene matches: 3. Germline CDR1 and CDR2: LGHDT and YNNKEL (reference sequence). Written as DNA, the CDR3 is TGTGCCAGCAGCCAATTGGACAGGGGAAACTATGGCTACACCTTC. This sequence encodes CASSQLDRGNYGYTF.

The rearrangement uses TRBV20-1 and TRBJ1-5; D might be TRBD1 (5 bases). This CDR3 has 13 amino acids. CDR1 and CDR2 from the germline V gene are DFQATT and SNEGSKA (reference sequence). With 3 bases removed from V and 2 bases from J, the gap between germline ends came to 8 bases. CDR3 coding DNA: TGCAGTGCTAGCCTACAGGGCAATCAGCCCCAGCATTTT. Translation: CSASLQGNQPQHF.

This clonotype was seen many times. The chain has TRBV5-1 and TRBJ2-7; D unresolved. This CDR3 contains 12 residues. V was trimmed by 2 bases and J by 3 bases, leaving 6 bases between them. CDR1 and CDR2 (germline): SGHRS, YFSETQ. The CDR3 here is CASSFPDYEQYF. The CDR3 region has the DNA TGCGCCAGCAGCTTCCCGGACTACGAGCAGTACTTC. The variable domain in full, completed from reference TRBV5-1 and TRBJ2-7, reads KAGVTQTPRYLIKTRGQQVTLSCSPISGHRSVSWYQQTPGQGLQFLFEYFSETQRNKGNFPGRFSGRQFSNSRSEMNVSTLELGDSALYLCASSFPDYEQYFGPGTRLTVT.

This chain links TRBV10-3 with TRBJ2-3; 8 nucleotides match TRBD2. Germline trimming cut 4 bases from V and 2 bases from J; bases unmatched to any gene: 5. Germline V gene lookup returns CDR1 ENHRY and CDR2 SYGVKD. CDR3 size: 15 residues. As DNA, the CDR3 is TGTGCCATCAGTGTAAATAGCGGGACCACAGATACGCAGTATTTT. It encodes CAISVNSGTTDTQYF.

This clonotype was detected a few times. This rearrangement joins TRBV5-1 to TRBJ2-7, with unresolved D. V shed 4 bases and J shed 5 bases, with 19 bases lying between them. Germline CDR1 SGHRS, CDR2 YFSETQ. The CDR3 runs 15 residues. The chain's CDR3 is CASSPLTPLPDEQYF. The CDR3 bases are TGCGCCAGCAGCCCACTTACCCCTTTACCCGACGAGCAGTACTTC.

The sample holds a few counts of this clonotype. CDR3 sequence reads: CSARARAGTSGTRSVYNEQFF. CDR3 in DNA: TGCAGTGCTAGAGCCAGGGCCGGGACTAGCGGGACAAGATCAGTCTACAATGAGCAGTTCTTC. The rearrangement uses TRBV20-1 and TRBJ2-1; TRBD2 matches at 13 bases. The trim removed 1 base at V and 3 bases at J, leaving 18 bases unmatched. Germline V gene sequence: CDR1 DFQATT, CDR2 SNEGSKA (reference sequence). CDR3 length: 21 residues.

There are a few counts of this clonotype. The chain links TRBV7-2 to TRBJ2-1, with 8 positions matching TRBD1. The CDR3 sequence is 15 residues long. The trim removed 8 bases at V and 1 base at J, leaving 7 bases unmatched. Germline V gene sequence: CDR1 SGHTA, CDR2 FQGNSA. CDR3 in amino acids: CASAPRTGSYNEQFF. The CDR3 nucleotides are TGTGCCAGCGCCCCCCGGACAGGGTCCTACAATGAGCAGTTCTTC.